This T cell receptor beta chain was found in a study of blood T cell repertoires in COVID-19. Study-level information: There were acute and convalescent COVID-19 samples, and they came from the United States, Italy and Spain. PBMCs, B-cell-depleted T cells, or T cells provided the cDNA or gDNA that made up the material.

Under the authors' procedure: Amplification of reference gene primers was used by the study to estimate nucleated cell counts. Assay: immunoSEQ multiplex PCR; the TCRdb copy retains only in-frame clones and omits some. D and trimming come from the DNA, and the V and J calls and clone size come from that table. The sample has under 300,000 clones, around 80% seen once. Trimming removed 6 bases from V and 0 bases from J, with 11 bases in between. CDR3 size: 14 residues. The germline V gene encodes CDR1 MNHEY and CDR2 SVGAGI. Sequencing was performed on peripheral blood. The chain recombines TRBV6-5 with TRBJ1-2; no clear D gene. This receptor was taken from a man between 35 and 55 years old who had recovered from COVID-19. In DNA, the CDR3 is TGTGCCAGCAGCCAGACAAGACCTAACTATGGCTACACCTTC. It translates to CASSQTRPNYGYTF.